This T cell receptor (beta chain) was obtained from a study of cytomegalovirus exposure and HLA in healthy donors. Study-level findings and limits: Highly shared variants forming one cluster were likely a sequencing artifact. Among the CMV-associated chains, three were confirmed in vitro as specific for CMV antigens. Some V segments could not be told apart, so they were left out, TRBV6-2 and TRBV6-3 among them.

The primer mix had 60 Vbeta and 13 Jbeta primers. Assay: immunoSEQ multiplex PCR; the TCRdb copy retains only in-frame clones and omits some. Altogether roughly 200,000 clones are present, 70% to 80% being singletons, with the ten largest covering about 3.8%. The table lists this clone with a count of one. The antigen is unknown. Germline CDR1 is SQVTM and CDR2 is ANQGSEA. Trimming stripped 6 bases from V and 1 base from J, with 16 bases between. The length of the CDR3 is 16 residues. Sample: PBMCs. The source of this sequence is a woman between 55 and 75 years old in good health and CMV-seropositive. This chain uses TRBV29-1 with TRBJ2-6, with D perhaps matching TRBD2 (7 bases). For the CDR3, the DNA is TGCAGCGTGTGGGCGGGGGCGTCATCTGGGGCCAACGTCCTGACTTTC. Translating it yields CSVWAGASSGANVLTF.